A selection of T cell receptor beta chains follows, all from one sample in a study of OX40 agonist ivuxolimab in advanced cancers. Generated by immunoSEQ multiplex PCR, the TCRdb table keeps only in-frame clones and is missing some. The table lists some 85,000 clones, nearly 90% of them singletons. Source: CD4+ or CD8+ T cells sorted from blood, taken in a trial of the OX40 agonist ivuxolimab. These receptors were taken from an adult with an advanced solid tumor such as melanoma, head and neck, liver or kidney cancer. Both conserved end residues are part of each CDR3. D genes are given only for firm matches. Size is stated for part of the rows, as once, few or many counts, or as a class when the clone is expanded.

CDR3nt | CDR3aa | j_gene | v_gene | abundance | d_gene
TGTGCCTGGAGTAGGGAGAACACTGAAGCTTTCTTT | CAWSRENTEAFF | TRBJ1-1 | TRBV30 | . | .
TGTGCCAGCAGACCTCTAGCGGGGGCCACCGGGGAGCTGTTTTTT | CASRPLAGATGELFF | TRBJ2-2 | TRBV2 | . | TRBD2
TGTGCCAGCAGCGTAGGGACTAGCGGGGGGATAGGATCCGACGAGCAGTACTTC | CASSVGTSGGIGSDEQYF | TRBJ2-7 | TRBV9 | . | TRBD2
TGTGCCAGCAGTGTGGGTTCACCCCTCCACTTT | CASSVGSPLHF | TRBJ1-6 | TRBV6-1 | . | .
TGTGCCAGCAGTGGTGGATTTGGCGAAAAACTGTTTTTT | CASSGGFGEKLFF | TRBJ1-4 | TRBV2 | once | .
TGTGCCAGCGTTTGGGGTATAACTGAAGCTTTCTTT | CASVWGITEAFF | TRBJ1-1 | TRBV21-1 | . | .
TGTGCCAGCAGCGGTCGACAGGGGACCTCCTACAATGAGCAGTTCTTC | CASSGRQGTSYNEQFF | TRBJ2-1 | TRBV7-9 | . | TRBD1
TGTGCCAGCAGTGGGGCAGGGGAGACCCAGTACTTC | CASSGAGETQYF | TRBJ2-5 | TRBV2 | . | .
TGTGCCAGTAGTATAGTAGGGGGGGGCCAAGAGACCCAGTACTTC | CASSIVGGGQETQYF | TRBJ2-5 | TRBV19 | . | .
TGTGCCAGCAGTCATTACGACTTCCAGCGTGCGGAATTGAAGACCCAGTACTTC | CASSHYDFQRAELKTQYF | TRBJ2-5 | TRBV7-2 | . | .
TGTGCCATTTCCAGCGGGGGTCGCACAGATACGCAGTATTTT | CAISSGGRTDTQYF | TRBJ2-3 | TRBV6-5 | . | TRBD2
TGTGCCAGCAGTTCTCCGGGACAGGGGAAAGAGACCCAGTACTTC | CASSSPGQGKETQYF | TRBJ2-5 | TRBV5-4 | . | TRBD1
TGTGCCAGTAGGGCCGGACTAGCGAACACCGGGGAGCTGTTTTTT | CASRAGLANTGELFF | TRBJ2-2 | TRBV19 | . | TRBD2
TGTGCCAGCAGCCCTATAGCGGGGGGCCAGGAGACCCAGTACTTC | CASSPIAGGQETQYF | TRBJ2-5 | TRBV9 | . | TRBD2
TGTGCCAGCAGCCAACACCCCATGGGGTACGAGCAGTACTTC | CASSQHPMGYEQYF | TRBJ2-7 | TRBV14 | few | .
TGTGCCAGCAATGGAGGGGCAGCGGCCTATGGCTACACCTTC | CASNGGAAAYGYTF | TRBJ1-2 | TRBV6-6 | . | .
TGTGCCAGCAGCTTAGAGGCCAGGCCCTCGAACACTGAAGCTTTCTTT | CASSLEARPSNTEAFF | TRBJ1-1 | TRBV7-3 | . | .
TGTGCCTGGAGTCTGACTACAGGGAATTCACCCCTCCACTTT | CAWSLTTGNSPLHF | TRBJ1-6 | TRBV30 | few | .
TGTGCCAGCAGCTCCAGACTAGTCTCCTACAATGAGCAGTTCTTC | CASSSRLVSYNEQFF | TRBJ2-1 | TRBV7-9 | . | .
TGTGCCAGCTCACCAACCGAACGGGCCTCCAACACTGAAGCTTTCTTT | CASSPTERASNTEAFF | TRBJ1-1 | TRBV18 | . | .
TGTGCCAGCGCCCGGGACAGGGGTAATGTTGAAGCTTTCTTT | CASARDRGNVEAFF | TRBJ1-1 | TRBV5-4 | . | TRBD1
TGTGCCAGCAGCCCCCGGACAAATCAAAAGCAGACCCAGTACTTC | CASSPRTNQKQTQYF | TRBJ2-5 | TRBV14 | . | .
TGTGCCAGCAGCCTGGACAGGCGTAGTGGCTACACCTTC | CASSLDRRSGYTF | TRBJ1-2 | TRBV14 | once | TRBD1
TGCGCCAGCAGCTTGGTTTGGGGACAGGGGACAGATACGCAGTATTTT | CASSLVWGQGTDTQYF | TRBJ2-3 | TRBV5-1 | . | TRBD1
TGCGCCAGCAGCTTGGACAGGCCGGGCTACAATGAGCAGTTCTTC | CASSLDRPGYNEQFF | TRBJ2-1 | TRBV5-1 | . | .
TGTGCCAGCAGTTTCGGTTCCGTGACTAATGAAAAACTGTTTTTT | CASSFGSVTNEKLFF | TRBJ1-4 | TRBV27 | . | .
TGCGCCAGCAGCAACCGGGACAGGGGAGGGCAAAAGTCCTACGAGCAGTACTTC | CASSNRDRGGQKSYEQYF | TRBJ2-7 | TRBV5-1 | . | TRBD1
TGTGCCAGTAGTATCAGCAGGGGCAGGACTGAAGCTTTCTTT | CASSISRGRTEAFF | TRBJ1-1 | TRBV19 | . | .
TGTGCCAGCTCTTCCGGTAGCAATCAGCCCCAGCATTTT | CASSSGSNQPQHF | TRBJ1-5 | TRBV18 | . | .
TGTGCCAGCAGTCTCGGGACATCCGAAAAACTGTTTTTT | CASSLGTSEKLFF | TRBJ1-4 | TRBV6-1 | . | .
TGTGCCAGCAGAGCAACCTTAGGGGTCCTGACTTTC | CASRATLGVLTF | TRBJ2-6 | TRBV6-5 | . | .
TGTGCCCTGCAGGGCGAGGTCGCGGATACGCAGTATTTT | CALQGEVADTQYF | TRBJ2-3 | TRBV2 | . | .
TGCGCCAGCAGCCTAGGACAGGGAGAATATGGCTACACCTTC | CASSLGQGEYGYTF | TRBJ1-2 | TRBV5-1 | once | TRBD1
TGTGCCAGCAGTTCCTGGACTAACGCCTACGAGCAGTACTTC | CASSSWTNAYEQYF | TRBJ2-7 | TRBV27 | . | .
TGTGCCAGCAGTCCTCGCACCTACGAGCAGTACTTC | CASSPRTYEQYF | TRBJ2-7 | TRBV5-8 | few | .
TGTGCCAGCAGTTACTCCGGGGTCAGAAACTATGGCTACACCTTC | CASSYSGVRNYGYTF | TRBJ1-2 | TRBV6-5 | . | .
TGTGCCAGCAGCGTTCGGACTAGCGGCGAGCAGTACTTC | CASSVRTSGEQYF | TRBJ2-7 | TRBV9 | . | TRBD2
TGTGCCTGGAGTCCCGGGACGGTGAATTCACCCCTCCACTTT | CAWSPGTVNSPLHF | TRBJ1-6 | TRBV30 | few | .
TGTGCCTGGAAGGACAGGCTGAATTCACCCCTCCACTTT | CAWKDRLNSPLHF | TRBJ1-6 | TRBV30 | . | TRBD1
TGCAGCGTTGAAAGAGGGTTCGGCACAGATACGCAGTATTTT | CSVERGFGTDTQYF | TRBJ2-3 | TRBV29-1 | . | .
TGTGCCAGCAGCCGGGACACGGCCTCCTACGAGCAGTACTTC | CASSRDTASYEQYF | TRBJ2-7 | TRBV5-4 | . | .
TGTGCCAGCAGTGAACAGGGGTGGTACGAGCAGTACTTC | CASSEQGWYEQYF | TRBJ2-7 | TRBV6-5 | . | TRBD1
TGTGCCAGTAGTATAAGGAGGCCCAATCAGCCCCAGCATTTT | CASSIRRPNQPQHF | TRBJ1-5 | TRBV19 | . | .
TGTGCTAGCAGCTTAGGGGAATCGGGCAATGGGCAGTTCTTC | CASSLGESGNGQFF | TRBJ2-1 | TRBV7-7 | . | .
TGTGCCACACGGACAGGACTGAACACTGAAGCTTTCTTT | CATRTGLNTEAFF | TRBJ1-1 | TRBV10-3 | . | TRBD1
TGTGCCAGTAGTCCTAGGCCGGTGACCGAAGGGTCACCCCTCCACTTT | CASSPRPVTEGSPLHF | TRBJ1-6 | TRBV19 | . | .
TGTGCCAGCAGAAAAAACCGGGACAGGCAATATGGCTACACCTTC | CASRKNRDRQYGYTF | TRBJ1-2 | TRBV6-5 | . | TRBD1
TGTGCCAGCAGCCCCGGGACACGGGAAGGCTACACCTTC | CASSPGTREGYTF | TRBJ1-2 | TRBV5-4 | . | .
TGTGCCAGCAGCCCCATGACAGGGAGCACAGATACGCAGTATTTT | CASSPMTGSTDTQYF | TRBJ2-3 | TRBV2 | . | TRBD1
TGTGCCAGCAGCTTAGCCGGGACAGGGCTCACCGGGGAGCTGTTTTTT | CASSLAGTGLTGELFF | TRBJ2-2 | TRBV7-9 | . | TRBD1
TGTGCCAGCAGACCAATGACAGGCAACTATGGCTACACCTTC | CASRPMTGNYGYTF | TRBJ1-2 | TRBV6-5 | . | .
TGCGCCAGCAGCGCGGCGGACGGCAGAGAAGCTTTCTTT | CASSAADGREAFF | TRBJ1-1 | TRBV5-1 | once | .
TGTGCCAGCAGTCTCTACAACACCGGGGAGCTGTTTTTT | CASSLYNTGELFF | TRBJ2-2 | TRBV28 | . | .
TGTGCCAGCAGCGTTCAACCCGGCTACACTGAAGCTTTCTTT | CASSVQPGYTEAFF | TRBJ1-1 | TRBV9 | . | .
TGTGCCAGCAATGGGGGGTGGGATACGCAGTATTTT | CASNGGWDTQYF | TRBJ2-3 | TRBV7-2 | few | .